Listed here are 31 T cell receptor beta chains from one sample, sequenced in a study of shared clonotypes between healthy human individuals. Clones were sequenced by immunoSEQ multiplex PCR, and TCRdb holds only the in-frame ones, with some missing. Of 2 million to 3 million clones in the sample, approximately 93% were seen once. Sequences were obtained from naive CD4+ T cells from PBMCs. Subset reported: CD45RA+ positively selected. These receptors came from a man aged 18 to 35 in good health. Some clones in this sample may be carry-over from other donors' samples.

This rearrangement joins TRBV6-5 to TRBJ2-7; 8 positions agree with TRBD1. Germline V lookup: CDR1 MNHEY, CDR2 SVGAGI. The CDR3 is 16 amino acids. V shed 1 base, J shed 0 bases, and the junction held 5 bases outside the gene matches. The CDR3: CASSYYRTGYSYEQYF. The CDR3 bases are TGTGCCAGCAGTTACTACAGGACAGGGTACTCCTACGAGCAGTACTTC.

This clone was seen once. The chain has TRBV7-2 and TRBJ2-2, with 8 nucleotides matching TRBD2. Germline V gene sequence: CDR1 SGHTA, CDR2 FQGNSA. V lost 5 bases, J lost 5 bases, and 7 bases stayed unmatched. The CDR3 totals 15 residues. As DNA, the CDR3 is TGTGCCAGCAGCCTACGGACGGGAGGGACCGGGGAGCTGTTTTTT. Protein: CASSLRTGGTGELFF.

The chain uses TRBV30 and TRBJ1-2; weak D call: TRBD1 (5 bases). The CDR3 loop spans 13 amino acids. V was pared by 0 bases and J by 8 bases, with 13 bases between. CDR1 GTSNPN and CDR2 SVGIG come from the germline V gene (reference sequence). The CDR3 loop is CAWSVPQGRGYTF. CDR3 bases: TGTGCCTGGAGTGTACCCCAGGGACGCGGCTACACCTTC.

Here the CDR3 reads CASKWDRTYEQYF. CDR3 DNA: TGTGCCAGCAAATGGGACCGAACCTACGAGCAGTACTTC. The V and J genes are TRBV2 and TRBJ2-7; D assignment may be TRBD1 or TRBD2 (5 bases each). This CDR3 region has 13 residues. CDR1 and CDR2 from the germline V gene are SNHLY and FYNNEI. The V gene lost 7 bases and the J gene lost 2 bases, with 12 bases spanning the gap.

The chain has TRBV4-2 and TRBJ2-5; possibly TRBD2 for D (5 bases). V gave up 0 bases and J gave up 8 bases, with 16 bases separating them. CDR1 is LGHNA and CDR2 is YNFKEQ in the germline V gene. The CDR3 is 15 residues long. The CDR3 bases are TGTGCCAGCAGCCAAGATCTGCAGCGGCTCAGCACCCAGTACTTC. Translation gives CASSQDLQRLSTQYF.

This chain uses TRBV9 with TRBJ2-7; D gene uncertain. Per the germline V gene, CDR1 is SGDLS and CDR2 is YYNGEE. Trimming removed 0 bases from V and 2 bases from J, with 9 bases in between. The CDR3 is 14 amino acids. CDR3 in amino acids: CASSVASNTYEQYF. The CDR3 DNA follows: TGTGCCAGCAGCGTAGCGAGCAACACCTACGAGCAGTACTTC.

This clone occurred a few times. This chain joins TRBV28 and TRBJ1-2; no definite D call. In germline, CDR1 is MDHEN, CDR2 SYDVKM. The CDR3 is 12 amino acids. Trimming took 6 bases from V and 6 from J, leaving 11 bases between them. The CDR3 protein is CASSQRLDGYTF. Written as DNA, the CDR3 is TGTGCCAGCAGCCAGAGACTGGATGGCTACACCTTC.

This chain joins TRBV5-1 and TRBJ2-7; 7 positions agree with TRBD2. The V and J ends lost 0 bases and 5 bases, in that order; junction bases with no gene match: 8. The CDR3 totals 15 residues. CDR1 SGHRS and CDR2 YFSETQ come from the germline V gene. The CDR3 region is CASSLGSGGINEQYF. In DNA form, the CDR3 reads TGCGCCAGCAGCTTGGGTTCGGGGGGAATAAACGAGCAGTACTTC.

The CDR3 DNA follows: TGTGCCAGCATGGGGGGACAGGGTTCCTACGAGCAGTACTTC. This translates into CASMGGQGSYEQYF. The V gene is TRBV28, the J gene TRBJ2-7; 9 nucleotides agree with TRBD1. Unmatched junction bases numbered 5, after V lost 7 bases and J lost 1 base. CDR1 and CDR2 from the germline V gene are MDHEN and SYDVKM. The CDR3 has 14 amino acids.

Of note for this clone: This sample includes further DNA sequences coding for the same CDR3. J is TRBJ2-3 and V is TRBV7-3; perhaps TRBD2 as D (5 bases). V lost 4 bases to trimming and J lost 0 bases, with 8 bases between them. Germline assignment: CDR1 SGHTA and CDR2 FQGTGA. This CDR3 spans 14 amino acids. CDR3 sequence reads: CASSSGGSTDTQYF. The CDR3 region has the DNA TGTGCCAGCAGCTCAGGAGGTAGCACAGATACGCAGTATTTT.

The chain couples TRBV6-5 to TRBJ1-4; D is uncertain. The CDR3 runs to 16 residues. Germline V lookup: CDR1 MNHEY, CDR2 SVGAGI. Trimming cost V 3 bases and J 0 bases, with 11 bases left between them. In nucleotides, the CDR3 is TGTGCCAGCAGTTATTCCTCCGGGACAACTAATGAAAAACTGTTTTTT. It is translated as CASSYSSGTTNEKLFF.

The chain is built from TRBV6-1 and TRBJ2-1; 12 bases agree with TRBD2. J was trimmed by 7 bases and V by 6 bases; bases with no gene match: 4. Germline CDR1 is MNHNS and CDR2 is SASEGT. This CDR3 contains 14 residues. The CDR3 reads CASRTSGSLNEQFF. Written as DNA, the CDR3 is TGTGCCAGCAGGACTAGCGGGAGTTTAAATGAGCAGTTCTTC.

The chain couples TRBV15 to TRBJ1-1; no definite D call. CDR3 length equals 13 residues. V was shortened by 1 base and J by 1 base, with 4 bases between the two germline ends. CDR1 LNHNV and CDR2 YYDKDF come from the germline V gene (reference sequence). CDR3 coding DNA: TGTGCCACCAGCAGAGGTCCGAACACTGAAGCTTTCTTT. Protein product: CATSRGPNTEAFF.

The chain employs TRBV11-2 and TRBJ2-5; tentatively, D is TRBD2 (6 bases). Germline V gene lookup returns CDR1 SGHAT and CDR2 FQNNGV. The CDR3 is 14 residues long. The ends were cut back, 1 base at V and 3 bases at J, with 9 bases in the middle. The DNA for the CDR3 is TGTGCCAGCAGCTTAGCCTCTAGCGAAGAGACCCAGTACTTC. Its protein is CASSLASSEETQYF.

The count of this clone is one. The rearrangement joins TRBV6-4 to TRBJ2-3; the D gene could be TRBD1 or TRBD2 (5 bases each). The CDR3 is 15 residues long. CDR1 is MRHNA and CDR2 is SNTAGT in the germline V gene. V dropped 5 bases and J dropped 4 bases, with 16 bases sitting between them. CDR3 coding DNA: TGTGCCAGCAGTTCCGGGACGGACTCTCCAGATACGCAGTATTTT. This codes for CASSSGTDSPDTQYF.

The rearrangement links TRBV5-1 to TRBJ2-7; maybe TRBD2 (6 bases). Germline CDR1 and CDR2: SGHRS and YFSETQ. The CDR3 spans 16 residues. Trimming took off 7 bases at V and 2 bases at J, with 22 bases between the two ends. CDR3 bases: TGCGCCAGCGACCGGGAGCTATCAACGCCCACCTACGAGCAGTACTTC. This encodes CASDRELSTPTYEQYF.

This sequence joins TRBV28 and TRBJ2-7; 9 bases fit TRBD2. CDR1 MDHEN and CDR2 SYDVKM come from the germline V gene. After removal of 6 bases from V and 6 bases from J, the junction contained 9 bases not matched to a gene. CDR3 size: 14 residues. In DNA, the CDR3 is TGTGCCAGCAGGATTCGTAGCGGGAGTTCCGAGCAGTACTTC. Its translation is CASRIRSGSSEQYF.

This clone showed up just once. V is TRBV28 and J is TRBJ1-6; weak D call: TRBD1 (6 bases). This CDR3 spans 13 amino acids. V lost 6 bases and J lost 5, with 8 bases in between. Germline CDR1 is MDHEN and CDR2 is SYDVKM. The CDR3 DNA follows: TGTGCCAGCAGCCGGGACAATAATTCACCCCTCCACTTT. Encoded protein: CASSRDNNSPLHF.

This CDR3 reads CASSLMGTSFYEQYF. The CDR3 bases are TGCGCCAGCAGCTTGATGGGGACTAGCTTTTACGAGCAGTACTTC. This chain links TRBV5-1 with TRBJ2-7; TRBD2 aligns across 9 bases. The CDR3 is 15 residues long. The V gene end was trimmed by 1 base and the J gene end by 4 bases; junction bases not matched to a gene: 6. Looked up from germline, CDR1 is SGHRS and CDR2 is YFSETQ.

This chain uses TRBV6-6 with TRBJ2-3; tentative D call: TRBD2 (5 bases). CDR3 length equals 13 residues. Trimming took off 7 bases at V and 4 bases at J, with 12 bases between the two ends. Germline CDR1 and CDR2: MNHNY and SVGAGI (reference sequence). The CDR3 DNA reads TGTGCCAGCACTTTCGGAGGACCAGATACGCAGTATTTT. Translated, it gives CASTFGGPDTQYF.

The V call is TRBV7-8, the J call TRBJ2-2, with D perhaps given as TRBD1 or TRBD2 (6 bases each). CDR1 and CDR2 (germline): SGHVS, FQNEAQ. Trimming stripped 1 base from V and 6 bases from J, with 12 bases between. The CDR3 length is 15 residues. The CDR3 reads CASSLGPRGPGELFF. The CDR3 bases are TGTGCCAGCAGCTTAGGGCCCCGGGGGCCCGGGGAGCTGTTTTTT.

This clone was recorded only once. J is TRBJ1-2 and V is TRBV28; 8 bases are a match to TRBD1. CDR1 is MDHEN and CDR2 is SYDVKM in the germline V gene. The V segment lost 10 bases and the J segment 1 base; nucleotides outside the gene matches: 14. The CDR3 is made up of 16 amino acids. The CDR3 here is CATNPWGTGGNYGYTF. The CDR3 DNA reads TGTGCCACCAACCCCTGGGGAACAGGGGGTAACTATGGCTACACCTTC.

As concerns this clone: At the DNA level, this CDR3 is encoded by other sequences in the same sample as well. The V call is TRBV7-3, the J call TRBJ2-3; D may correspond to TRBD1 or TRBD2 (5 bases each). CDR1 and CDR2 (germline): SGHTA, FQGTGA. V was trimmed by 5 bases and J by 5 bases, leaving 5 bases between them. The CDR3 is made up of 11 amino acids. The CDR3 region has the DNA TGTGCCAGCAGCGGGGGAGATACGCAGTATTTT. Translating it yields CASSGGDTQYF.

This chain joins TRBV15 and TRBJ1-5; 9 positions agree with TRBD1. From germline, CDR1 is LNHNV and CDR2 YYDKDF (reference sequence). The CDR3 extends over 15 amino acids. V lost 5 bases, J lost 0 bases, and 2 bases stayed unmatched. CDR3 bases: TGTGCCACCAGCCCGGACAGGGGTAGCAATCAGCCCCAGCATTTT. It codes for CATSPDRGSNQPQHF.

The V and J genes are TRBV5-4 and TRBJ1-3, with TRBD1 matching 7 bases. Germline V gene sequence: CDR1 SGHNT, CDR2 YYREEE (reference sequence). The CDR3 consists of 15 residues. V lost 3 bases and J lost 3; bases outside the gene matches: 6. The CDR3 protein is CASSSGTDYGNTIYF. In DNA form, the CDR3 reads TGTGCCAGCAGCTCCGGGACAGACTATGGAAACACCATATATTTT.

This sequence joins TRBV28 and TRBJ1-5; D not certain. The V gene's germline CDR1 is MDHEN and CDR2 SYDVKM. V was clipped by 5 bases and J by 4 bases, with 15 bases between them. There are 15 residues in the CDR3. The CDR3 sequence: CASSPHTADNQPQHF. DNA for the CDR3: TGTGCCAGCAGTCCTCATACCGCTGATAATCAGCCCCAGCATTTT.

V and J are TRBV11-1 and TRBJ2-3; tentatively, D is TRBD1 or TRBD2 (5 bases each). The CDR3 is 15 residues long. CDR1 SGHAT and CDR2 FQDESV come from the germline V gene (reference sequence). Trimming stripped 1 base from V and 6 bases from J, with 14 bases between. The CDR3 region is CASSLGGETWDTQYF. CDR3 in DNA: TGTGCCAGCAGCTTAGGAGGGGAAACTTGGGATACGCAGTATTTT.

The rearrangement uses TRBV30 and TRBJ2-3, with 8 bases fitting TRBD2. The CDR3 spans 15 residues. Germline V gene data show CDR1 as GTSNPN and CDR2 as SVGIG (reference sequence). Trimming removed 0 bases from V and 1 base from J; junction bases left unmatched: 3. Here the CDR3 reads CAWSVNGRGTDTQYF. DNA for the CDR3: TGTGCCTGGAGTGTAAACGGGAGGGGCACAGATACGCAGTATTTT.

This rearrangement joins TRBV5-1 to TRBJ2-7, with 8 bases fitting TRBD2. V shed 3 bases, J shed 7 bases, and the junction held 9 bases outside the gene matches. In germline, CDR1 is SGHRS, CDR2 YFSETQ. The CDR3 is made up of 14 amino acids. The CDR3 region has the DNA TGCGCCAGCAGCTCCAGGACTAGCCCGGGGGAGCAGTACTTC. It specifies CASSSRTSPGEQYF.

The J gene is TRBJ2-1, the V gene TRBV7-3; no reliable D call. Germline V gene data show CDR1 as SGHTA and CDR2 as FQGTGA. Trimming left V 5 bases short and J 2 bases short, with 13 bases between. This CDR3 comprises 15 residues. The CDR3: CASSPYIGPYNEQFF. DNA of the CDR3: TGTGCCAGCAGCCCATACATAGGGCCCTACAATGAGCAGTTCTTC.

Details on this clone: Other DNA sequences in this specimen translate into the identical CDR3. The chain carries TRBV9 and TRBJ2-7; D is possibly TRBD1 or TRBD2 (6 bases each). Trimming removed 0 bases from V and 2 bases from J, with 12 bases in between. This CDR3 has 15 amino acids. Germline lookup yields CDR1 SGDLS and CDR2 YYNGEE. DNA of the CDR3: TGTGCCAGCAGCGTAGGCGGGACAAGCCCCTACGAGCAGTACTTC. Its translation: CASSVGGTSPYEQYF. The full variable domain, with the rest looked up from reference TRBV9 and TRBJ2-7, is DSGVTQTPKHLITATGQRVTLRCSPRSGDLSVYWYQQSLDQGLQFLIQYYNGEERAKGNILERFSAQQFPDLHSELNLSSLELGDSALYFCASSVGGTSPYEQYFGPGTRLTVT.